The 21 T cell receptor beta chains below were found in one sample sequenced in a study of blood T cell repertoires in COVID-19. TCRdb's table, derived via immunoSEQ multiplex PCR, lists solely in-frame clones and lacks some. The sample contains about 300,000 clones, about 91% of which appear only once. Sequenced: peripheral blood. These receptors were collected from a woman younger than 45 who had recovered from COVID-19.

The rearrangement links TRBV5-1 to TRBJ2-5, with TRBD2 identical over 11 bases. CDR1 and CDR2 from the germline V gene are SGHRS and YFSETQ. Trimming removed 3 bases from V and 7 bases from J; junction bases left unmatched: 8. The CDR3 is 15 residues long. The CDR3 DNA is TGCGCCAGCAGCTCCGGGACTAGCGGCGGACTGACCCAGTACTTC. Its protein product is CASSSGTSGGLTQYF.

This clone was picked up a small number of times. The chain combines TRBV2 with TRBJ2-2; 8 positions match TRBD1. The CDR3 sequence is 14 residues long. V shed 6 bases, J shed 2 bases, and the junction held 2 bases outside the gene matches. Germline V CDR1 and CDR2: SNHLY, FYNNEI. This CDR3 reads CASSDRGNTGELFF. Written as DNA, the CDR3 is TGTGCCAGCAGCGACAGGGGCAACACCGGGGAGCTGTTTTTT.

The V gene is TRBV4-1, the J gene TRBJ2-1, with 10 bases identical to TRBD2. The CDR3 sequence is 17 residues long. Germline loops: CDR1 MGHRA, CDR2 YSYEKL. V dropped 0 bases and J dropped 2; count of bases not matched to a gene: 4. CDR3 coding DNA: TGCGCCAGCAGCCAAGATCCAACTAGCGGGGCCTACAATGAGCAGTTCTTC. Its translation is CASSQDPTSGAYNEQFF.

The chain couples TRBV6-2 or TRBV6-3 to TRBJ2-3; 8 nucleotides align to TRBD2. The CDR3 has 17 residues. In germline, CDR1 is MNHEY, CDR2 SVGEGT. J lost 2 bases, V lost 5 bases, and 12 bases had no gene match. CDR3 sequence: CASSGPSGRGVTDTQYF. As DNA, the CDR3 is TGTGCCAGCAGTGGACCGTCCGGGCGGGGGGTCACAGATACGCAGTATTTT.

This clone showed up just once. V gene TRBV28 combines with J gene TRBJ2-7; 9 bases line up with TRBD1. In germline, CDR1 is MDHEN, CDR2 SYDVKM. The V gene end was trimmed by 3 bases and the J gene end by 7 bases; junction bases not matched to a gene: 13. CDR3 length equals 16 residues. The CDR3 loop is CASSFPVNRGPGEQYF. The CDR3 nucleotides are TGTGCCAGCAGTTTCCCCGTGAACAGGGGGCCGGGGGAGCAGTACTTC. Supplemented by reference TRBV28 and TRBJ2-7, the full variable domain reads DVKVTQSSRYLVKRTGEKVFLECVQDMDHENMFWYRQDPGLGLRLIYFSYDVKMKEKGDIPEGYSVSREKKERFSLILESASTNQTSMYLCASSFPVNRGPGEQYFGPGTRLTVT.

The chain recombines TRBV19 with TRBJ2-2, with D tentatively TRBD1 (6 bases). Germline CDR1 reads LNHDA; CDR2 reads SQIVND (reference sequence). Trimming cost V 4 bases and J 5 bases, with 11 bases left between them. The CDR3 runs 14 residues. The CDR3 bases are TGTGCCAGTAGTAACAACAGGGTTACCGGGGAGCTGTTTTTT. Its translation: CASSNNRVTGELFF.

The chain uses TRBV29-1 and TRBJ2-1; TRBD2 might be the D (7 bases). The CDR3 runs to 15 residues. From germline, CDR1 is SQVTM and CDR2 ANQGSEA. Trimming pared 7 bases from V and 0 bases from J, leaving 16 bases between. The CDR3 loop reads CSAGGGGPSYNEQFF. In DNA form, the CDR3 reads TGCAGCGCCGGGGGCGGGGGACCCTCCTACAATGAGCAGTTCTTC.

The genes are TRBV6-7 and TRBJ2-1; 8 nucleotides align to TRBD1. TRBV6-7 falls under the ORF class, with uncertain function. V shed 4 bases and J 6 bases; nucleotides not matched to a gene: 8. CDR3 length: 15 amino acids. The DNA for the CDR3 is TGTGCCAGCAGTTCGGGACAGGCCCGGGGCAATGAGCAGTTCTTC. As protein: CASSSGQARGNEQFF.

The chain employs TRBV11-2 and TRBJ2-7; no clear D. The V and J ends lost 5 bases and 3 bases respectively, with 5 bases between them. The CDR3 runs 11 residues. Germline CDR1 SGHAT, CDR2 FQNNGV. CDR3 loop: CASSLRYEQYF. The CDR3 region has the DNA TGTGCCAGCAGCCTTCGCTACGAGCAGTACTTC.

The CDR3: CASSQPGLRDEQFF. In DNA, the CDR3 is TGTGCCAGCAGCCAACCGGGGTTGCGCGATGAGCAGTTCTTC. The chain recombines TRBV3-1 (or the pseudogene TRBV3-2) with TRBJ2-1; possibly TRBD2 for D (5 bases). The CDR3 length is 14 residues. V was cut by 2 bases and J by 8 bases, with 13 bases left in between. Germline CDR1 LGHDT, CDR2 YNNKEL (reference sequence).

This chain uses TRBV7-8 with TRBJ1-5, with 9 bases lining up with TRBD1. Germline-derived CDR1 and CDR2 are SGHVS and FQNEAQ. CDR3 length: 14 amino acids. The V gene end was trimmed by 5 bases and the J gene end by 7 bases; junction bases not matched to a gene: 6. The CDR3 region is CASSADRGRQPQHF. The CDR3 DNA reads TGTGCCAGCAGCGCGGACAGGGGTCGGCAGCCCCAGCATTTT.

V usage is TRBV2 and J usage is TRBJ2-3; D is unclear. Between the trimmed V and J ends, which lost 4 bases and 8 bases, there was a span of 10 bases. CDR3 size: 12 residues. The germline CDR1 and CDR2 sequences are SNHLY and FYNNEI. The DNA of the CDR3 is TGTGCCAGCAGTGCGGAGTTGGGTACGCAGTATTTT. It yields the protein CASSAELGTQYF.

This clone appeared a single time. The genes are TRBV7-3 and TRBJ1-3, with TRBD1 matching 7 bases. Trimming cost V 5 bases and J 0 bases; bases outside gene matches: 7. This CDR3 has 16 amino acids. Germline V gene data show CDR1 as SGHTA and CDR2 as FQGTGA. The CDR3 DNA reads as TGTGCCAGCAGCCCGACAGGGTCGAGCTCTGGAAACACCATATATTTT. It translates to CASSPTGSSSGNTIYF.

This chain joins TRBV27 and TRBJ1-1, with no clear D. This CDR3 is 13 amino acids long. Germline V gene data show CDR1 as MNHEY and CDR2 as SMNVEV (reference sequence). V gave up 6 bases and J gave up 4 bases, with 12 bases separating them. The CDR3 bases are TGTGCCAGCAGCCTTCACGCGGGCACTGAAGCTTTCTTT. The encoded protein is CASSLHAGTEAFF.

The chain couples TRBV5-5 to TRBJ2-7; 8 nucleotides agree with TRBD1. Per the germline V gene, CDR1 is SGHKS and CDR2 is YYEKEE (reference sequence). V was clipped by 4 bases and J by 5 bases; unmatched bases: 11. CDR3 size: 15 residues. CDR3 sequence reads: CASSPWTGMENEQYF. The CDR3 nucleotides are TGTGCCAGCAGCCCGTGGACAGGGATGGAAAACGAGCAGTACTTC.

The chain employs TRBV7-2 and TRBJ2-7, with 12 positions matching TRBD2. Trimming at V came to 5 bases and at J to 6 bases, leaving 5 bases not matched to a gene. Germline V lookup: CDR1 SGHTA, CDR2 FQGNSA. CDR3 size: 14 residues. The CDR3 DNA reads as TGTGCCAGCAGCCCGGGACTAGCGGGCTTCGAGCAGTACTTC. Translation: CASSPGLAGFEQYF.

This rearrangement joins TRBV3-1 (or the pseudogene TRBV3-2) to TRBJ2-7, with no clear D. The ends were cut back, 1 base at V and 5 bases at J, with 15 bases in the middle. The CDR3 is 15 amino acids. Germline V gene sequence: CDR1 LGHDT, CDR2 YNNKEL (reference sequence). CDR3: CASSQAALLGDEQYF. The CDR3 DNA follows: TGTGCCAGCAGCCAAGCGGCACTCCTGGGCGACGAGCAGTACTTC.

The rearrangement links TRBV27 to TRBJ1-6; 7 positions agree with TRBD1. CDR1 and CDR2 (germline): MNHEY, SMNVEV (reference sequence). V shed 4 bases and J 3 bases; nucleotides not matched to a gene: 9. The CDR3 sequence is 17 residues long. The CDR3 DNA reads TGTGCCAGCAGTTGGAACCGGGACAGTGGCTATAATTCACCCCTCCACTTT. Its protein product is CASSWNRDSGYNSPLHF.

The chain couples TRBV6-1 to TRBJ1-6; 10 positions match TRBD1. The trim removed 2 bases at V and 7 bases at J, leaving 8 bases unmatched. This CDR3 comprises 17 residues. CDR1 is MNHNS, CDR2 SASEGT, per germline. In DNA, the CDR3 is TGTGCCAGCAGTGAACATGGGACAGGGGAGGTGAATTCACCCCTCCACTTT. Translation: CASSEHGTGEVNSPLHF.

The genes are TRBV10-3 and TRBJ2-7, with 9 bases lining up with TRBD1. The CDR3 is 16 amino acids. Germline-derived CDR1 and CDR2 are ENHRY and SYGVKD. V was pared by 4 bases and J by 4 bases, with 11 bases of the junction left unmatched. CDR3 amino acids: CAISGGPGQGGYEQYF. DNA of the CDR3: TGTGCCATCAGTGGAGGACCGGGACAGGGAGGATACGAGCAGTACTTC.

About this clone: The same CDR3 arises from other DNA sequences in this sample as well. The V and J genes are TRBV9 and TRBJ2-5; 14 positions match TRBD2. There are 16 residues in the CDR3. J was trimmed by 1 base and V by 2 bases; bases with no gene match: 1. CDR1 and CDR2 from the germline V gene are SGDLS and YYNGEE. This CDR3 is CASSVGLAGVQETQYF. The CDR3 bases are TGTGCCAGCAGCGTGGGACTAGCGGGGGTCCAAGAGACCCAGTACTTC.